These 4 T cell receptor beta chains were sequenced from one sample in a study of CD8 T cells in Susac syndrome. The RNA input was roughly 0.45 to 1 ug, and it was reverse transcribed with random hexamers. TCRdb re-analysed the immunoSEQ multiplex PCR reads in MiXCR, keeping a single row per CDR3 protein. This table holds more than 85,000 distinct CDR3 sequences, about 96% found once. The sequenced sample consisted of CD4+ T cells from PBMCs. These receptors all stem from a human donor in good health.

The J gene is TRBJ2-2, the V gene TRBV12-3 or TRBV12-4; D call uncertain. The CDR3 has 14 amino acids. Trimming shortened V by 7 bases and J by 3 bases, and 12 bases separated the two germline ends. The CDR3 nucleotides read TGTGCCAGCACACCTAGTTTGGACACCGGGGAGCTGTTTTTT. Translating gives CASTPSLDTGELFF.

J is TRBJ2-5 and V is TRBV20-1; 13 bases fit TRBD2. Germline V gene data show CDR1 as DFQATT and CDR2 as SNEGSKA (reference sequence). V trimming: 6 bases; J trimming: 4 bases; junction bases outside the gene matches: 8. This CDR3 is 15 amino acids long. CDR3 loop: CSANPTSGRLETQYF. The DNA for the CDR3 is TGCAGTGCCAACCCGACTAGCGGGAGGCTAGAGACCCAGTACTTC.

The chain combines TRBV21-1 with TRBJ2-2. TRBV21-1 is described as a pseudogene. This CDR3 is 9 amino acids long. The CDR3 DNA reads as TGTGCCAGCAGTAGGGAGCTGTTTTTT. This translates into CASSRELFF.

CDR3 coding DNA: TGTGCCAGCAGTTCTCGGACGGTGAGCTCCTACGAGCAGTACTTC. This translates into CASSSRTVSSYEQYF. The chain has TRBV28 and TRBJ2-7; D remains ambiguous. V lost 4 bases and J 0 bases, leaving 13 bases between the germline ends. There are 15 residues in the CDR3. Germline V gene data show CDR1 as MDHEN and CDR2 as SYDVKM.